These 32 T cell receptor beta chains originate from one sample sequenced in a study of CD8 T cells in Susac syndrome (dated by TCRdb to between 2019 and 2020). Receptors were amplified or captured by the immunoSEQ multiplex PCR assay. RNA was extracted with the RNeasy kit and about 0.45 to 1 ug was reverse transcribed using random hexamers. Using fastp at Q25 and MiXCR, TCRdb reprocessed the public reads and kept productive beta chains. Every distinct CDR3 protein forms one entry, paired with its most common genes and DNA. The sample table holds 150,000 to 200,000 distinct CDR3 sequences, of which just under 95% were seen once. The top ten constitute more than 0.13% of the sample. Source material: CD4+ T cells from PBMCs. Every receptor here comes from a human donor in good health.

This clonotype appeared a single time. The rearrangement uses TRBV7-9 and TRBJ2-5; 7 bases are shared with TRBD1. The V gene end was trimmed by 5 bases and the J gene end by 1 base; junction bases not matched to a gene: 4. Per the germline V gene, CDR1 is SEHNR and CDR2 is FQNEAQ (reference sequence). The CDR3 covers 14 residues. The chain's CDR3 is CASSGTEFQETQYF. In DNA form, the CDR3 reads TGTGCCAGCAGCGGGACAGAATTCCAAGAGACCCAGTACTTC.

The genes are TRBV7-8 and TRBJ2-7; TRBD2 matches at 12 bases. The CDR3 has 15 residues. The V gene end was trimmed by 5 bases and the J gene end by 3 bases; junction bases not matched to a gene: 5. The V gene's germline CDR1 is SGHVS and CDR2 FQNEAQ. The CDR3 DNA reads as TGTGCCAGCAGCACCCTAGCGGGGGGGGACTACGAGCAGTACTTC. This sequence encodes CASSTLAGGDYEQYF.

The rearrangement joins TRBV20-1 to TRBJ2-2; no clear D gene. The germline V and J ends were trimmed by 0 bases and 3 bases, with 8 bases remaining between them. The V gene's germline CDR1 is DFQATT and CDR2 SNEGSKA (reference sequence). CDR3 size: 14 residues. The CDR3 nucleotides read TGCAGTGCTAGAGATGTAGGGTACACCGGGGAGCTGTTTTTT. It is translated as CSARDVGYTGELFF.

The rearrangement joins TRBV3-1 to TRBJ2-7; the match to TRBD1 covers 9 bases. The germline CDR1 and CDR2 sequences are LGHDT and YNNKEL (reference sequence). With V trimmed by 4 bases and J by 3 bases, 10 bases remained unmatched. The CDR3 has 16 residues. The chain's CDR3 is CASSPYRWDRDYEQYF. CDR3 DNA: TGTGCCAGCAGCCCGTACCGATGGGACAGGGACTACGAGCAGTACTTC.

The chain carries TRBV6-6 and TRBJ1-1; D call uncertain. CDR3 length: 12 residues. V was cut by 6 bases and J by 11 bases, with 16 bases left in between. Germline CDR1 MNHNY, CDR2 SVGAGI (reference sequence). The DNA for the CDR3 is TGTGCCAGCAGACCCGAGGGAGCTTGGGCTTTCTTT. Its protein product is CASRPEGAWAFF.

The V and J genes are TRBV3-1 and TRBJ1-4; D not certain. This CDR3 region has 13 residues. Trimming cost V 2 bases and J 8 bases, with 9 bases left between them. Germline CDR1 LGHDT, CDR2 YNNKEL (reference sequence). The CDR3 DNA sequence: TGTGCCAGCAGCCAACTCTCCGGGGAAAAACTGTTTTTT. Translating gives CASSQLSGEKLFF.

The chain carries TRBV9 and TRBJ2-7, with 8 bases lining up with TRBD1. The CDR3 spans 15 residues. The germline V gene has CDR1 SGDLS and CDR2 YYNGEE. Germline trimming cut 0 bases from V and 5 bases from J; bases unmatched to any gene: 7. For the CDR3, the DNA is TGTGCCAGCAGCGTAGAGACAGGGGCTTTAGACGAGCAGTACTTC. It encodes CASSVETGALDEQYF.

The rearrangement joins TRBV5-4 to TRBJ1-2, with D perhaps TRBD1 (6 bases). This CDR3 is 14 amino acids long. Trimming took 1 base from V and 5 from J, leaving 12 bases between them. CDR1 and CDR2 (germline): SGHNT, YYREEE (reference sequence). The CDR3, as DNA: TGTGCCAGCAGCTTGCCAATGGGGGCTTATGGCTACACCTTC. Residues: CASSLPMGAYGYTF.

The CDR3 sequence: CASSFRDVETQYF. The CDR3 DNA reads TGTGCCAGCAGTTTCAGGGATGTGGAGACCCAGTACTTC. The J gene is TRBJ2-5, the V gene TRBV6-5, with D perhaps matching TRBD1 (5 bases). The CDR3 totals 13 residues. The germline V gene encodes CDR1 MNHEY and CDR2 SVGAGI. Trimming pared 4 bases from V and 5 bases from J, leaving 11 bases between.

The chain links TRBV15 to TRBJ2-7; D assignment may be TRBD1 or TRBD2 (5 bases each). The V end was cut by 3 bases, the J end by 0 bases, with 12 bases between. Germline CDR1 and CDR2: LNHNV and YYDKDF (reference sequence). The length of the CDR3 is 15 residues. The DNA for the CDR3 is TGTGCCACCAGCAGGACTCCAGGGACCTCCTACGAGCAGTACTTC. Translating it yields CATSRTPGTSYEQYF.

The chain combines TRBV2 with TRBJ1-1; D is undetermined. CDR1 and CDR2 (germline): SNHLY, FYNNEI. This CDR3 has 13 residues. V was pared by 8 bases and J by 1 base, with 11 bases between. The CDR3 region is CASRPHKNTEAFF. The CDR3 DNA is TGTGCCAGCCGTCCTCACAAGAACACTGAAGCTTTCTTT.

CDR3 sequence reads: CASSWTSGTGELFF. The CDR3 DNA reads TGTGCCAGCAGTTGGACTAGCGGGACCGGGGAGCTGTTTTTT. The chain couples TRBV12-3 or TRBV12-4 to TRBJ2-2, with 11 bases identical to TRBD2. Trimming cost V 4 bases and J 5 bases; bases outside gene matches: 0. The CDR3 spans 14 residues.

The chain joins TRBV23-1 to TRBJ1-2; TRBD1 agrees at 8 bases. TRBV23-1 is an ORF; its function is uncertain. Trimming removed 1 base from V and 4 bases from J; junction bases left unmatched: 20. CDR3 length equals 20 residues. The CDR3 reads CASSQLPWTGPSPFTYGYTF. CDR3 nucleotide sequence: TGCGCCAGCAGTCAATTGCCCTGGACAGGGCCGAGTCCCTTTACCTATGGCTACACCTTC.

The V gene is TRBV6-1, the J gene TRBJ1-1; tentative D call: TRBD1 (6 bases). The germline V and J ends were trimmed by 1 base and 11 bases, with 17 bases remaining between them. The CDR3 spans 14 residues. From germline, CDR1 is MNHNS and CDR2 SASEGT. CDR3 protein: CASSEGSGGRRAFF. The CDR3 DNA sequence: TGTGCCAGCAGTGAAGGGTCGGGGGGGCGCAGGGCTTTCTTT.

The CDR3 DNA follows: TGTGCCAGCAGCGCCCAGAACTCGGGACGGCTTAGCACCGGGGAGCTGTTTTTT. Translation gives CASSAQNSGRLSTGELFF. This chain joins TRBV9 and TRBJ2-2, with D possibly called TRBD1 or TRBD2 (5 bases each). V gave up 3 bases and J gave up 4 bases, with 22 bases separating them. CDR1 is SGDLS, CDR2 YYNGEE, per germline. The CDR3 covers 18 residues.

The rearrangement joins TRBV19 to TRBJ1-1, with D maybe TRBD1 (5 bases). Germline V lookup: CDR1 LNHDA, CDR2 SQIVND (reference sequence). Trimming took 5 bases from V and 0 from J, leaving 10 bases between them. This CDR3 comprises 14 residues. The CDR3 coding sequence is TGTGCCAGTAGTTTGGGCAGGGTGAACACTGAAGCTTTCTTT. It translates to CASSLGRVNTEAFF. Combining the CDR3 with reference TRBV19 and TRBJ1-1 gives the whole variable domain DGGITQSPKYLFRKEGQNVTLSCEQNLNHDAMYWYRQDPGQGLRLIYYSQIVNDFQKGDIAEGYSVSREKKESFPLTVTSAQKNPTAFYLCASSLGRVNTEAFFGQGTRLTVV.

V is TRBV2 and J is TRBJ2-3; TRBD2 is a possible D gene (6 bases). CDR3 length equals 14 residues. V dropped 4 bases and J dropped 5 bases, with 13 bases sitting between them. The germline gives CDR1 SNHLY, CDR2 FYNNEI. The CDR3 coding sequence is TGTGCCAGCAGTGGGGACTCCACACAAGATACGCAGTATTTT. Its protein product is CASSGDSTQDTQYF.

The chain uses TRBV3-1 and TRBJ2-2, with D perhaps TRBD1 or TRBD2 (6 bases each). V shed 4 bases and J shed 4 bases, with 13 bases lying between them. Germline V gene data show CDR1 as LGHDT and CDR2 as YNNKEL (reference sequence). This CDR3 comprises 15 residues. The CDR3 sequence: CASSPPGAGTGELFF. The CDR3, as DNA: TGTGCCAGCAGCCCGCCGGGGGCCGGCACCGGGGAGCTGTTTTTT.

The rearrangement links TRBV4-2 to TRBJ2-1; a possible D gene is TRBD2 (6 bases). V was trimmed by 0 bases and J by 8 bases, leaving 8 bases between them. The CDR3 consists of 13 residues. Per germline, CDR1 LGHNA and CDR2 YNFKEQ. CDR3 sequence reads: CASSQEPGDEQFF. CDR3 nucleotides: TGTGCCAGCAGCCAAGAGCCGGGGGATGAGCAGTTCTTC.

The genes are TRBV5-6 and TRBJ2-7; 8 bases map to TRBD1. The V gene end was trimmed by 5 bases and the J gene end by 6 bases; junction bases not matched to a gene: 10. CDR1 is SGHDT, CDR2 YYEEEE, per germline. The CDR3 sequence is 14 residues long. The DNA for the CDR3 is TGTGCCAGCAGTTTTAGGACAGGGTTTGGCGAGCAGTACTTC. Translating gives CASSFRTGFGEQYF.

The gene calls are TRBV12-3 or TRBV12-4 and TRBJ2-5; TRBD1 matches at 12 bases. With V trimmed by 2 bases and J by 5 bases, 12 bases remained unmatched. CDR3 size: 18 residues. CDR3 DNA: TGTGCCAGCAGTTTACCGGGGGCAGGGACAGGGGGCAGGGAGACCCAGTACTTC. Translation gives CASSLPGAGTGGRETQYF.

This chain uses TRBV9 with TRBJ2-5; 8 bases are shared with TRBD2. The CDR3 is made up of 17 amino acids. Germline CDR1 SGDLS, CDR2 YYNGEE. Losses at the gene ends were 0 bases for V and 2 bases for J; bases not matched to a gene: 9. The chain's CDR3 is CASSVGGLAGGQETQYF. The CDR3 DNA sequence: TGTGCCAGCAGCGTAGGGGGCCTGGCGGGGGGACAAGAGACCCAGTACTTC.

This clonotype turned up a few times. CDR3 nucleotides: TGTGCCAGCAGCTCCGGGACGGGGAATGAAAAACTGTTTTTT. This codes for CASSSGTGNEKLFF. The rearrangement links TRBV2 to TRBJ1-4; possibly TRBD1 for D (5 bases). Germline CDR1 and CDR2: SNHLY and FYNNEI. This CDR3 is built from 14 residues. Trimming left V 6 bases short and J 5 bases short, with 13 bases between.

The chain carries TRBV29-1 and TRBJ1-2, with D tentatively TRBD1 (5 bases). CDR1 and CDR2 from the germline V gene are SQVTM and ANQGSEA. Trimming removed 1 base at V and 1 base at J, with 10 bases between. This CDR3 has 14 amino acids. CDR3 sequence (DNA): TGCAGCGTTGAAGGTAGAGGGGATAACTATGGCTACACCTTC. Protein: CSVEGRGDNYGYTF.

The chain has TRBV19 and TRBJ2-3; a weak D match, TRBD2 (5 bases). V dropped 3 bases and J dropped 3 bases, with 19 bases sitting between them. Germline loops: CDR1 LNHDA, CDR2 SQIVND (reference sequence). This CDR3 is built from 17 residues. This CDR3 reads CASSIIPSDWGTDTQYF. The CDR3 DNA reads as TGTGCCAGTAGTATTATCCCGTCGGACTGGGGAACAGATACGCAGTATTTT.

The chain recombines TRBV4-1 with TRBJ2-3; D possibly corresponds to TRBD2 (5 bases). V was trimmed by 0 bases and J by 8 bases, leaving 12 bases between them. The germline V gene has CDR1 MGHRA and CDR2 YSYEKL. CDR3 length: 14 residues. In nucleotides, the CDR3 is TGCGCCAGCAGCCAAGAGAATCGGAGGCCTACGCAGTATTTT. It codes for CASSQENRRPTQYF.

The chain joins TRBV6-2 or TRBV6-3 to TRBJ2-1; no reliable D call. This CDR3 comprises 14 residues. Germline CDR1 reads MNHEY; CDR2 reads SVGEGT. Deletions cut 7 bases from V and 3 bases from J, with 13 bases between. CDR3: CASTPDGNYNEQFF. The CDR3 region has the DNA TGTGCCAGCACCCCCGACGGAAACTACAATGAGCAGTTCTTC.

The CDR3 sequence is CASSLVDRVDEQYF. CDR3 sequence (DNA): TGTGCCAGCAGCTTAGTGGACAGGGTCGACGAGCAGTACTTC. The gene calls are TRBV7-9 and TRBJ2-7, with 8 bases fitting TRBD1. CDR1 is SEHNR and CDR2 is FQNEAQ in the germline V gene (reference sequence). The CDR3 sequence is 14 residues long. Trimming at V came to 1 base and at J to 5 bases, leaving 4 bases not matched to a gene.

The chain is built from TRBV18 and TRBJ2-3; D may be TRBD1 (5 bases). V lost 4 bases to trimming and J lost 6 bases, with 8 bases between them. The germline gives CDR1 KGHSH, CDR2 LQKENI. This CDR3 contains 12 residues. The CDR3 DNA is TGTGCCAGCTCACAGGGGCGGGATACGCAGTATTTT. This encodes CASSQGRDTQYF.

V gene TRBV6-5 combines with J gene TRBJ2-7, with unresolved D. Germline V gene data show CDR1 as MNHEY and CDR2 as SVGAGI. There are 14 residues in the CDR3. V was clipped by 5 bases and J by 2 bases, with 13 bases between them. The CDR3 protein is CASSPGPAPYEQYF. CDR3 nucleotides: TGTGCCAGCAGTCCCGGTCCAGCCCCCTACGAGCAGTACTTC.

DNA of the CDR3: TGCAGTGCTCGACAGACCTACGAGCAGTACTTC. It codes for CSARQTYEQYF. The chain recombines TRBV20-1 with TRBJ2-7; D perhaps matches TRBD1 (5 bases). This CDR3 spans 11 amino acids. V lost 5 bases and J lost 2, with 7 bases in between. The V gene's germline CDR1 is DFQATT and CDR2 SNEGSKA (reference sequence).

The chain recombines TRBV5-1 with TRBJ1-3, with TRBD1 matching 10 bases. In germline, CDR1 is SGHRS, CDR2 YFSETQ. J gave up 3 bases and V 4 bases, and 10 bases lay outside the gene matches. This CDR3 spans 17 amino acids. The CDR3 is CASSEGQGGNFGNTIYF. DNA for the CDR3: TGCGCCAGCAGCGAAGGACAGGGGGGAAACTTTGGAAACACCATATATTTT.